The next 17 T cell receptor beta chains were all read from a single sample in a study of cytomegalovirus exposure and HLA in healthy donors. The primer mix had 60 Vbeta and 13 Jbeta primers. Some clones are missing from TCRdb's copy, which holds only in-frame ones; the method was immunoSEQ multiplex PCR. The table includes around 150,000 clones, approximately 82% detected once. Sequences were obtained from PBMCs. These receptors were obtained from a male donor in good health and CMV-seronegative.

This rearrangement joins TRBV6-5 to TRBJ1-5; 8 nucleotides line up with TRBD1. V trimming: 2 bases; J trimming: 6 bases; junction bases outside the gene matches: 6. Germline values: CDR1 MNHEY, CDR2 SVGAGI. The length of the CDR3 is 15 residues. The CDR3 nucleotides read TGTGCCAGCAGTTACGATGGACAGGGCATTCAGCCCCAGCATTTT. Translating gives CASSYDGQGIQPQHF.

This clone came up once. This sequence joins TRBV9 and TRBJ2-1; TRBD1 matches 10 bases. Germline assignment: CDR1 SGDLS and CDR2 YYNGEE. Trimming took 7 bases from V and 0 from J; bases not matched to a gene: 16. The CDR3 has 19 residues. DNA of the CDR3: TGTGCCAGCTCGAAAGGATTACCGGGACAGGGGATCTCCTACAATGAGCAGTTCTTC. Translated: CASSKGLPGQGISYNEQFF.

This clone came up a few times. The chain combines TRBV27 with TRBJ2-2; 13 nucleotides match TRBD2. This CDR3 spans 16 amino acids. J lost 7 bases, V lost 8 bases, and 10 bases had no gene match. CDR1 MNHEY and CDR2 SMNVEV come from the germline V gene (reference sequence). The chain's CDR3 is CASRSYTSGRVGELFF. In DNA form, the CDR3 reads TGTGCCAGCCGAAGTTACACTAGCGGGAGGGTCGGGGAGCTGTTTTTT.

V is TRBV30 and J is TRBJ2-5; 7 bases line up with TRBD2. The ends lost 3 bases at V and 7 bases at J; junction bases unmatched: 11. Per the germline V gene, CDR1 is GTSNPN and CDR2 is SVGIG (reference sequence). CDR3 size: 14 residues. This CDR3 is CAWSRSGIPATQYF. The CDR3, as DNA: TGTGCCTGGAGCCGCAGCGGGATCCCCGCGACCCAGTACTTC.

The rearrangement uses TRBV30 and TRBJ1-2; 9 nucleotides align to TRBD1. This CDR3 comprises 16 residues. The V gene end was trimmed by 3 bases and the J gene end by 5 bases; junction bases not matched to a gene: 13. Germline assignment: CDR1 GTSNPN and CDR2 SVGIG (reference sequence). The DNA for the CDR3 is TGTGCCTGGAGCTCCGGGACAGGGTATTATGCATATGGCTACACCTTC. Residues: CAWSSGTGYYAYGYTF.

V is TRBV4-2 and J is TRBJ2-7, with D unclear. The CDR3 is 13 residues long. Trimming shortened V by 0 bases and J by 5 bases, and 8 bases separated the two germline ends. From germline, CDR1 is LGHNA and CDR2 YNFKEQ. This CDR3 is CASSQDYGNEQYF. Written as DNA, the CDR3 is TGTGCCAGCAGCCAAGATTACGGTAACGAGCAGTACTTC.

The CDR3 here is CASSLARGTEAFF. In DNA, the CDR3 is TGTGCCAGCAGCTTAGCCAGGGGCACTGAAGCTTTCTTT. The chain couples TRBV11-3 to TRBJ1-1; D may be TRBD1 (6 bases). Germline V CDR1 and CDR2: SGHNT, YENEEA. The CDR3 contains 13 residues. The V end lost 1 base, the J end lost 4 bases, and 7 bases lay between the germline ends.

V gene TRBV5-1 combines with J gene TRBJ1-5; a weak D match, TRBD1 (6 bases). CDR1 and CDR2 from the germline V gene are SGHRS and YFSETQ. This CDR3 has 14 residues. V lost 0 bases, J lost 4 bases, and 8 bases lay in between. CDR3 in amino acids: CASSLGQENQPQHF. The CDR3 nucleotides read TGCGCCAGCAGCTTGGGACAGGAGAATCAGCCCCAGCATTTT.

This sequence joins TRBV27 and TRBJ2-1; possibly TRBD2 for D (6 bases). This CDR3 region has 16 residues. Germline values: CDR1 MNHEY, CDR2 SMNVEV (reference sequence). The germline V and J ends were trimmed by 7 bases and 8 bases, with 24 bases remaining between them. The CDR3 coding sequence is TGTGCCAGCACCCTAAGACTAGGCAGGCTTCGCGATGAGCAGTTCTTC. Its protein is CASTLRLGRLRDEQFF.

The CDR3 nucleotides are TGTGCCAGCAGCTTAGGGAATCGGGACACCACTGAAGCTTTCTTT. Its translation is CASSLGNRDTTEAFF. This chain connects TRBV11-2 to TRBJ1-1; a weak D match, TRBD1 (6 bases). The germline V gene has CDR1 SGHAT and CDR2 FQNNGV. The CDR3 runs 15 residues. The V gene lost 1 base and the J gene lost 4 bases, with 13 bases spanning the gap. The whole variable domain, remainder taken from reference TRBV11-2 and TRBJ1-1, is EAGVAQSPRYKIIEKRQSVAFWCNPISGHATLYWYQQILGQGPKLLIQFQNNGVVDDSQLPKDRFSAERLKGVDSTLKIQPAKLEDSAVYLCASSLGNRDTTEAFFGQGTRLTVV.

The rearrangement links TRBV28 to TRBJ2-5, with 10 bases that match TRBD1. Germline CDR1 MDHEN, CDR2 SYDVKM. The CDR3 length is 16 residues. Germline trimming cut 6 bases from V and 4 bases from J; bases unmatched to any gene: 11. As DNA, the CDR3 is TGTGCCAGCAGCGACGGACAGGGGGGATTTATAGAGACCCAGTACTTC. Translation: CASSDGQGGFIETQYF.

This rearrangement joins TRBV11-3 to TRBJ2-3; 8 bases match TRBD2. The CDR3 has 14 residues. V shed 1 base and J 4 bases; nucleotides not matched to a gene: 1. Germline V gene lookup returns CDR1 SGHNT and CDR2 YENEEA. DNA for the CDR3: TGTGCCAGCAGCTTAGCCGGGGGGGCAGATACGCAGTATTTT. Translation: CASSLAGGADTQYF.

The V and J genes are TRBV11-2 and TRBJ2-1, with 12 bases matching TRBD1. V dropped 9 bases and J dropped 6; count of bases not matched to a gene: 6. This CDR3 comprises 14 residues. Per the germline V gene, CDR1 is SGHAT and CDR2 is FQNNGV. CDR3 in DNA: TGTGCCAGTACCCGGGACAGGGGGCGCAATGAGCAGTTCTTC. This codes for CASTRDRGRNEQFF.

The chain recombines TRBV5-1 with TRBJ2-7; 9 nucleotides agree with TRBD1. CDR1 and CDR2 from the germline V gene are SGHRS and YFSETQ. J gave up 4 bases and V 4 bases, and 6 bases lay outside the gene matches. This CDR3 region has 14 residues. CDR3 coding DNA: TGCGCCAGCAGCACAGGGACAGGGCTGTACGAGCAGTACTTC. This sequence encodes CASSTGTGLYEQYF.

V and J are TRBV6-5 and TRBJ1-5; 8 bases map to TRBD1. The CDR3 has 15 residues. CDR1 and CDR2 from the germline V gene are MNHEY and SVGAGI. J lost 2 bases, V lost 6 bases, and 6 bases had no gene match. The CDR3 protein is CASRRQGIGNQPQHF. Written as DNA, the CDR3 is TGTGCCAGCAGAAGACAGGGGATCGGCAATCAGCCCCAGCATTTT.

The gene calls are TRBV5-1 and TRBJ1-4, with D maybe TRBD1 (6 bases). The V end was cut by 4 bases, the J end by 8 bases, with 18 bases between. CDR3 length: 15 residues. CDR1 SGHRS and CDR2 YFSETQ come from the germline V gene. The CDR3 region is CASSDYRVGGEKLFF. CDR3 in DNA: TGCGCCAGCAGCGACTACAGGGTAGGCGGGGAAAAACTGTTTTTT.

The V and J genes are TRBV15 and TRBJ2-5, with 12 bases that match TRBD2. There are 14 residues in the CDR3. The ends lost 4 bases at V and 6 bases at J; junction bases unmatched: 3. CDR1 and CDR2 from the germline V gene are LNHNV and YYDKDF (reference sequence). The CDR3 is CATSMTSGGKTQYF. The CDR3 nucleotides read TGTGCCACCAGCATGACTAGCGGGGGTAAGACCCAGTACTTC.